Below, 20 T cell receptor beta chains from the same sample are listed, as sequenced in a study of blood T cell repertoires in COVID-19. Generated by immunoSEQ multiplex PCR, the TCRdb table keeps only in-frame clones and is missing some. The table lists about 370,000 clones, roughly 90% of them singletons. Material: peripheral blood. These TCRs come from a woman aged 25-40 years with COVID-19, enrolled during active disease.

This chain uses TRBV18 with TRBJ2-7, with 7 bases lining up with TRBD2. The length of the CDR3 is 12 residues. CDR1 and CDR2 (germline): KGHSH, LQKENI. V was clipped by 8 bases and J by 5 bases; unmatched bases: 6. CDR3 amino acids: CASASGVDEQYF. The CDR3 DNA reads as TGTGCCAGCGCCAGCGGGGTGGACGAGCAGTACTTC.

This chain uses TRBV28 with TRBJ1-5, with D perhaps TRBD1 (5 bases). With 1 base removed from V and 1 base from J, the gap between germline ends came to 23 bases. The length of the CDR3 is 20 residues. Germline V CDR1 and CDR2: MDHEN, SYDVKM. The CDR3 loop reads CASSLYGGGFIPGSNQPQHF. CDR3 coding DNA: TGTGCCAGCAGTTTATACGGGGGGGGGTTTATACCCGGAAGCAATCAGCCCCAGCATTTT. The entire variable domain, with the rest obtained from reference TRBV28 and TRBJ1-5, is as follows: DVKVTQSSRYLVKRTGEKVFLECVQDMDHENMFWYRQDPGLGLRLIYFSYDVKMKEKGDIPEGYSVSREKKERFSLILESASTNQTSMYLCASSLYGGGFIPGSNQPQHFGDGTRLSIL.

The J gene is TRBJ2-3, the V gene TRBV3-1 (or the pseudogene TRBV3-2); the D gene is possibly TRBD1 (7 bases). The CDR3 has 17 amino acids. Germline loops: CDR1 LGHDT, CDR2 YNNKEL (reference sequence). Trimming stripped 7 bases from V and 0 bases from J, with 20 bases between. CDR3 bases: TGTGCCAGCAACCTTCATAGCCAGGGGGGCAGCACAGATACGCAGTATTTT. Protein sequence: CASNLHSQGGSTDTQYF.

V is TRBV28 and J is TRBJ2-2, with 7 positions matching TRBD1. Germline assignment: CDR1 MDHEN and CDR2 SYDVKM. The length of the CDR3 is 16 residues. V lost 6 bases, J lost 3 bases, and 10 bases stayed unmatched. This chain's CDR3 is CASSLMGQTHTGELFF. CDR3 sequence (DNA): TGTGCCAGCAGCTTAATGGGACAGACACACACCGGGGAGCTGTTTTTT.

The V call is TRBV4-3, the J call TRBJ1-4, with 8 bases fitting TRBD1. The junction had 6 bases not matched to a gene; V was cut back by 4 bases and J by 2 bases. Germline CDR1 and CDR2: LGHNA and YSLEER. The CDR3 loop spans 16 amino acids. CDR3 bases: TGCGCCAGCAGCCCGGACAGGGCGCGCACTAATGAAAAACTGTTTTTT. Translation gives CASSPDRARTNEKLFF.

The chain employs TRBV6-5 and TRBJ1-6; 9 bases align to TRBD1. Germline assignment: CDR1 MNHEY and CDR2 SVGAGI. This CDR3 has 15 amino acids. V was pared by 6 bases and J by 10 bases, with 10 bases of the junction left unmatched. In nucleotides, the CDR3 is TGTGCCAGCAGGCGCACGGACAGGGGTGGGTCACCCCTCCACTTT. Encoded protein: CASRRTDRGGSPLHF.

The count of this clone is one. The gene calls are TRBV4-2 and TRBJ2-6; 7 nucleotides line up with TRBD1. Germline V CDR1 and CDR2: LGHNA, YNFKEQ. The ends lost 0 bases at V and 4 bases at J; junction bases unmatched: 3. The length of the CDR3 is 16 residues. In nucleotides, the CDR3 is TGTGCCAGCAGCCAAGAGACAGGGAGAGGGGCCAACGTCCTGACTTTC. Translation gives CASSQETGRGANVLTF.

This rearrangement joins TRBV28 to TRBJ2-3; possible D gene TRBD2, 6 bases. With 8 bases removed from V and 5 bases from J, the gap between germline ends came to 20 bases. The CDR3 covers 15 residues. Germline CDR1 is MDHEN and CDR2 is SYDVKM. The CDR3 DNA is TGTGCCAGCGGGACTCGATGGTCCGCACAAGATACGCAGTATTTT. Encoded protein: CASGTRWSAQDTQYF.

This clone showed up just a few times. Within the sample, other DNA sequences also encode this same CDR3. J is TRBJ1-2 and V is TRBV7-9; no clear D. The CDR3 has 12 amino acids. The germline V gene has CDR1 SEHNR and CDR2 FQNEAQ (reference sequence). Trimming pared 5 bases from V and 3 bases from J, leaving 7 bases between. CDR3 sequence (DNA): TGTGCCAGCAGCCTCACAGACTATGGCTACACCTTC. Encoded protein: CASSLTDYGYTF.

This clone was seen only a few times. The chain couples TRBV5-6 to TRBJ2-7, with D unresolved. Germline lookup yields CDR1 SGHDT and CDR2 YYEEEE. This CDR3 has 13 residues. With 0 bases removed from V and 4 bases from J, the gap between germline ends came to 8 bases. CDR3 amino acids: CASSLGVRYEQYV. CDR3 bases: TGTGCCAGCAGCTTGGGTGTCAGGTACGAGCAGTACGTC.

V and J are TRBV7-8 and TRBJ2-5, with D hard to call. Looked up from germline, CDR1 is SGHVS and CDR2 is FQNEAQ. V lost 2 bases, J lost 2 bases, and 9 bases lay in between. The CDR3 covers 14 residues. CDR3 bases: TGTGCCAGCAGCTTATTTGGCCAACAAGAGACCCAGTACTTC. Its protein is CASSLFGQQETQYF.

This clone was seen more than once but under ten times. The CDR3 region is CASSLALSGGRLFF. CDR3 DNA: TGTGCCAGCAGCTTGGCCCTGAGCGGGGGACGGCTGTTCTTC. This chain connects TRBV5-5 to TRBJ2-1, with TRBD2 matching over 8 bases. The germline V gene encodes CDR1 SGHKS and CDR2 YYEKEE (reference sequence). CDR3 length: 14 amino acids. The J segment lost 15 bases and the V segment lost 0 bases, leaving 11 bases of the junction unmatched.

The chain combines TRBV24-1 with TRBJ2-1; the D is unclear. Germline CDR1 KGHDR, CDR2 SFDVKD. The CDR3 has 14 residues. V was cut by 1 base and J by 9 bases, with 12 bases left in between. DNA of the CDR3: TGTGCCACCAGTGATTTTAGCTCGGGTGGTGAGCAGTTCTTC. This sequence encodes CATSDFSSGGEQFF.

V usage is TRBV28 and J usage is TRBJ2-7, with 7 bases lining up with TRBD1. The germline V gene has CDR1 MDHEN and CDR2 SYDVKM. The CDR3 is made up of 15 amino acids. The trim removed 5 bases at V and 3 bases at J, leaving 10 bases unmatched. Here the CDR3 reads CASSLRTGIYYEQYF. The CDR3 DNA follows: TGTGCCAGCAGTCTTAGGACAGGAATCTACTACGAGCAGTACTTC.

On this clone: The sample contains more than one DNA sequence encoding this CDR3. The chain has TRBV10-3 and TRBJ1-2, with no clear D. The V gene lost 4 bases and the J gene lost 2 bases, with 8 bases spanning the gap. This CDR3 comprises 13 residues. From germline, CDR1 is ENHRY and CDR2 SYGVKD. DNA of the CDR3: TGTGCCATCAGTGCTGGCGGAAACTATGGCTACACCTTC. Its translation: CAISAGGNYGYTF.

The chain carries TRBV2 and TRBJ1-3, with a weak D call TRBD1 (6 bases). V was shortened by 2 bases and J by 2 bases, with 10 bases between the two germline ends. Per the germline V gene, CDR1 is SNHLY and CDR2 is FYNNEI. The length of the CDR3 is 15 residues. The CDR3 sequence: CASSERTVPGNTIYF. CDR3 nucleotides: TGTGCCAGCAGTGAAAGGACAGTCCCTGGAAACACCATATATTTT.

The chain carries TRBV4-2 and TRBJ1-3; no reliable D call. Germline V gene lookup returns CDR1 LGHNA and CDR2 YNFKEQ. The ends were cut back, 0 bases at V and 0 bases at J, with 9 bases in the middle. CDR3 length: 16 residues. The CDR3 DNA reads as TGTGCCAGCAGCCAAGAAGAGAGCTCCTCTGGAAACACCATATATTTT. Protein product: CASSQEESSSGNTIYF.

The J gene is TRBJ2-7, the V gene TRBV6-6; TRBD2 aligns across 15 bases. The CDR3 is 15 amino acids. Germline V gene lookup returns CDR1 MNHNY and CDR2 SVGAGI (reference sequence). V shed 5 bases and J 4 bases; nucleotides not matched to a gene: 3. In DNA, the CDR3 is TGTGCCAGCAGTCATGGGACTAGCGGGGGGTACGAGCAGTACGTC. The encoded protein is CASSHGTSGGYEQYV.

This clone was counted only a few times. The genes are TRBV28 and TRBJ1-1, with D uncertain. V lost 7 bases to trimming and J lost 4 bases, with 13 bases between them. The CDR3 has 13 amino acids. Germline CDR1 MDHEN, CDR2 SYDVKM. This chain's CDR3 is CASTLNGATEAFF. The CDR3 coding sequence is TGTGCCAGCACCCTAAATGGTGCCACTGAAGCTTTCTTT.

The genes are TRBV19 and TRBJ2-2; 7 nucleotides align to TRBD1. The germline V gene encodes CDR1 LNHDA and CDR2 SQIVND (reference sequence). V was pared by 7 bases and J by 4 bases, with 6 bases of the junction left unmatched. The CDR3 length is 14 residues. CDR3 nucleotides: TGTGCCAGTAAAACAGGGGTTTTCACCGGGGAGCTGTTTTTT. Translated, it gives CASKTGVFTGELFF. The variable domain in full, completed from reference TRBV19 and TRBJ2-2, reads DGGITQSPKYLFRKEGQNVTLSCEQNLNHDAMYWYRQDPGQGLRLIYYSQIVNDFQKGDIAEGYSVSREKKESFPLTVTSAQKNPTAFYLCASKTGVFTGELFFGEGSRLTVL.